The T cell receptor (beta chain) under discussion was sequenced for a study of human T cells and chemical hapten exposure. Background on the study: Readings were taken at 6 days from patch tests that had applied 0.01% DPC to the upper back. Predominantly women, the patients had alopecia areata, totalis or universalis.

In the library, unique molecular identifiers were attached to individual cDNA molecules. As handled by the study authors: Sample TCR counts, which ranged from 23,224 to 690,600, had a median of approximately 100,000. Using its own MiXCR run on the RACE reads, TCRdb lists one record per CDR3 protein. TCRdb assigned the V and J calls; the authors' analysis was not used. The table has about 93,000 distinct CDR3 sequences, about 8.5% seen once. This sample's time point: pre-sensitization, week 0. Treatment of the sample: therapeutic diphenylcyclopropenone sensitization with weekly scalp DPC. Trimming pared 1 base from V and 3 bases from J, leaving 6 bases between. Germline-derived CDR1 and CDR2 are MGHDK and SYGVNS. The CDR3 covers 13 residues. This clonotype was found many times.

The sequencing here drew on whole blood, taken in connection with sensitization to the hapten diphenylcyclopropenone (DPC). The clonotype originates from a man aged 35 to 55 with alopecia areata. Some clones in this sample may be carry-over from other donors' samples. This chain links TRBV25-1 with TRBJ1-2; D not certain. CDR3 in amino acids: CASSESSDYGYTF. DNA of the CDR3: TGTGCCAGCAGTGAATCCTCAGACTATGGCTACACCTTC.